This record looks at one TCR beta chain sequence and its context. Its target is not known. This entry belongs to a study of T cell responses to AZD1222 COVID-19 vaccine. Looking at the study overall: Researchers grouped second doses given at about 4 or about 12 weeks into one pool.

The CDR3 is 14 amino acids. Germline V gives CDR1 SGHNT, CDR2 YYREEE (reference sequence). Between the trimmed V and J ends, which lost 4 bases and 4 bases, there was a span of 14 bases. General study points: Unmutated variant regions are reportedly the target of nearly half of TCRs that are spike-specific. The repertoires were collected only after the peak T cell response.

Clones were read by immunoSEQ multiplex PCR, and TCRdb kept only the in-frame ones, dropping some. The table records roughly 120,000 clones, around nine tenths of them present only once. V usage is TRBV5-4 and J usage is TRBJ1-1; D uncertain. Sequenced material: peripheral blood, taken on day 0 of AZD1222 vaccination. The sequence derives from an adult in good health. The CDR3 sequence is CASSPLYGSTEAFF. As DNA, the CDR3 is TGTGCCAGCAGCCCACTATACGGGAGCACTGAAGCTTTCTTT.